Here is one T cell receptor (beta chain) with its context. This entry is derived from a study of blood T cell repertoires in COVID-19. Across the study: Donors in the United States, Italy and Spain gave samples during acute or convalescent COVID-19. T cells, B-cell-depleted T cells, or PBMCs supplied cDNA or gDNA.

Germline V CDR1 and CDR2: SGHRS, YFSETQ. V lost 0 bases, J lost 5 bases, and 9 bases stayed unmatched. The CDR3 consists of 16 residues. Study processing details: By means of reference gene primer amplification, nucleated cell counts were estimated. Clones were read by immunoSEQ multiplex PCR, and TCRdb kept only the in-frame ones, dropping some. V and J calls and clone size are as listed in that table; D and trimming were resolved from the DNA. There are about 76,000 clones in the sample; about 87% occur only once, and roughly 6% lies in the top ten. The sequenced sample was peripheral blood. The rearrangement uses TRBV5-1 and TRBJ2-5, with 8 bases identical to TRBD2. The sequence derives from a man aged 50 to 59 with active COVID-19. The CDR3 DNA is TGCGCCAGCAGCTTGGCCGGGAGTAGCGGGGCCGAGACCCAGTACTTC. It codes for CASSLAGSSGAETQYF.